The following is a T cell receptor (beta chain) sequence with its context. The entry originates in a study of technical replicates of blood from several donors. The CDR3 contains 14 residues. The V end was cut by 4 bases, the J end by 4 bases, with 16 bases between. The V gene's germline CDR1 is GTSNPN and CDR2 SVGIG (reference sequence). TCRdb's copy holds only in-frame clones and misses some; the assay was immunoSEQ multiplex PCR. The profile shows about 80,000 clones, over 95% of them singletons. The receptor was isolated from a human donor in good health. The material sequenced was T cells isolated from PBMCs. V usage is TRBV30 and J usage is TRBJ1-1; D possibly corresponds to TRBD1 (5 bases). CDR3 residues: CAWTGWGWSTEAFF. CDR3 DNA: TGTGCCTGGACAGGGTGGGGCTGGAGCACTGAAGCTTTCTTT.